This T cell receptor (beta chain) stems from a study of tumor-infiltrating lymphocytes in localized non-small cell lung cancer. Whole-study context: Some samples were collected after neoadjuvant chemotherapy; smokers, never-smokers and several histologies were included.

Germline V gene data show CDR1 as MNHNY and CDR2 as SVGAGI (reference sequence). The CDR3 extends over 15 amino acids. J was trimmed by 4 bases and V by 6 bases; bases with no gene match: 10. Regarding the study as a whole: No link was found between tumor T-cell fraction and recurrence-free survival.

This clone showed up just once. The target antigen is unknown. The assay was immunoSEQ multiplex PCR, and TCRdb's table has in-frame clones only and misses some. Of 17,000 or so clones in the sample, approximately 80% are singletons; the top ten hold about 6.4%. The clonotype originates from a human donor with non-small cell lung cancer. Sequencing used lung tumor tissue. The rearrangement uses TRBV6-6 and TRBJ2-7, with 9 bases that match TRBD2. This chain's CDR3 is CASSQPGLAGYEQYF. The DNA of the CDR3 is TGTGCCAGCAGCCAGCCAGGGCTAGCGGGATACGAGCAGTACTTC.